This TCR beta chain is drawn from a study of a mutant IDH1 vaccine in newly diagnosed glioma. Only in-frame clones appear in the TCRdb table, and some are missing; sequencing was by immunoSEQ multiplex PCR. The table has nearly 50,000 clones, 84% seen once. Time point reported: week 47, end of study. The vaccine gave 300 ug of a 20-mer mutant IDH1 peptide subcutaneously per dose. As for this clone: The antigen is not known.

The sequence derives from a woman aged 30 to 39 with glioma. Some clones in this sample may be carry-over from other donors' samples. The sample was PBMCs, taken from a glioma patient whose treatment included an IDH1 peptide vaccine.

The CDR3 DNA is TGTGCCAGCAGCTTCGATGCGGGGAATCAGCCCCAGCATTTT. Translation gives CASSFDAGNQPQHF. This rearrangement joins TRBV7-9 to TRBJ1-5; the D is unclear. The CDR3 is 14 residues long. V dropped 3 bases and J dropped 4 bases, with 10 bases sitting between them. Germline V lookup: CDR1 SEHNR, CDR2 FQNEAQ (reference sequence).